The T cell receptor (beta chain) described here comes from a study of identical twins. Trimming removed 2 bases from V and 4 bases from J, with 10 bases in between. The CDR3 is made up of 14 amino acids. CDR1 and CDR2 from the germline V gene are SGHRS and YFSETQ. A few counts support this clonotype. TCRdb passed the 5' RACE reads through MiXCR, listing each CDR3 protein once. The sample lists approximately 680,000 distinct CDR3 sequences, about 7% seen once, with over 1.5% in the top ten. The sample also formed part of further work on yellow fever vaccine responses in identical twins.

The clonotype was recovered from a woman aged 18-29 years in good health. Sequences were obtained from PBMCs. The chain recombines TRBV5-1 with TRBJ2-4; tentative D call: TRBD1 (6 bases). The CDR3 DNA reads as TGCGCCAGCAGCTTATTCGGGACAAAAAACATTCAGTACTTC. Protein product: CASSLFGTKNIQYF.